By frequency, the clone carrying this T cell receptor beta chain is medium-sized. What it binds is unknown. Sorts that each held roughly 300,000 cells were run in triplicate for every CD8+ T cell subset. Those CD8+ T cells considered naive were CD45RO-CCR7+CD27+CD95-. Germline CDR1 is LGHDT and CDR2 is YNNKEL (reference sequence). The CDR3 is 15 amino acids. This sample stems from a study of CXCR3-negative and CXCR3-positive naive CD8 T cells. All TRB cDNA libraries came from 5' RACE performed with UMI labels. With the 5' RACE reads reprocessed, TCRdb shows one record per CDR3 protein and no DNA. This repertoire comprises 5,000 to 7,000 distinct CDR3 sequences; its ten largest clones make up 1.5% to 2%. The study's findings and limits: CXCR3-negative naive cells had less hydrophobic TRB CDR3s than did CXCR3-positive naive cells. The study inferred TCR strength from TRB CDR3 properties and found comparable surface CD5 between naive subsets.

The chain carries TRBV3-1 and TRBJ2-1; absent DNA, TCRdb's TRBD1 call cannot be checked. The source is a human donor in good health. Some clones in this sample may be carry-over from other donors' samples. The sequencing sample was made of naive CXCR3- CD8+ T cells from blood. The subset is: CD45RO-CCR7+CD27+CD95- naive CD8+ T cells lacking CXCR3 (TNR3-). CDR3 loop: CASSAPGTGGLEQFF.